What follows are 11 T cell receptor beta chains derived from one specimen sequenced in a study of T cell changes during pregnancy in multiple sclerosis. Data came from immunoSEQ multiplex PCR; TCRdb stores just in-frame clones and leaves some out. The table includes tens of thousands of clones, roughly nine tenths detected once. The sample consisted of peripheral blood, taken in the second trimester of pregnancy. The receptors originated from a female donor in good health, enrolled as a control in a pregnancy study.

Only one count was recorded for this clone. The chain links TRBV28 to TRBJ2-7; 11 bases agree with TRBD2. V lost 5 bases and J lost 3; bases outside the gene matches: 3. Germline CDR1 is MDHEN and CDR2 is SYDVKM. The CDR3 length is 14 residues. CDR3 in amino acids: CASSLAGGSYEQYF. The CDR3 DNA reads as TGTGCCAGCAGTCTAGCGGGAGGTAGCTACGAGCAGTACTTC.

This clone was detected once. CDR3 in DNA: TGCAGCGTTGAAGGGCAGGAAAGTGATGGCTACACCTTC. As protein: CSVEGQESDGYTF. The chain has TRBV29-1 and TRBJ1-2; unclear D gene. Trimming took 1 base from V and 6 from J, leaving 12 bases between them. CDR1 SQVTM and CDR2 ANQGSEA come from the germline V gene. The CDR3 spans 13 residues.

The chain carries TRBV7-2 and TRBJ2-2; the D is unclear. Germline CDR1 is SGHTA and CDR2 is FQGNSA. V lost 3 bases and J lost 0, with 2 bases in between. This CDR3 region has 13 residues. CDR3 protein: CASSFANTGELFF. DNA for the CDR3: TGTGCCAGCAGCTTCGCGAACACCGGGGAGCTGTTTTTT.

The V and J genes are TRBV16 and TRBJ2-7; the D gene is possibly TRBD1 (6 bases). This CDR3 spans 13 amino acids. Trimming took off 3 bases at V and 5 bases at J, with 11 bases between the two ends. Germline V gene lookup returns CDR1 KGHSY and CDR2 FQNENV. This CDR3 is CASSQLQGHEQYF. CDR3 DNA: TGTGCCAGCAGCCAGTTACAGGGCCACGAGCAGTACTTC.

This chain uses TRBV6-5 with TRBJ2-3, with TRBD1 matching over 10 bases. Germline V gene lookup returns CDR1 MNHEY and CDR2 SVGAGI. The CDR3 length is 15 residues. V dropped 0 bases and J dropped 4; count of bases not matched to a gene: 1. Here the CDR3 DNA reads TGTGCCAGCAGTTACTCGACAGGGGGCGCAGATACGCAGTATTTT. Its translation is CASSYSTGGADTQYF.

The chain combines TRBV15 with TRBJ2-1; maybe TRBD1 (6 bases). The CDR3 runs to 15 residues. The germline V gene encodes CDR1 LNHNV and CDR2 YYDKDF (reference sequence). V was clipped by 0 bases and J by 5 bases, with 11 bases between them. CDR3 region: CATSRDRTGNNEQFF. The CDR3 region has the DNA TGTGCCACCAGCAGAGATAGAACAGGGAACAATGAGCAGTTCTTC. The variable domain in full, completed from reference TRBV15 and TRBJ2-1, reads DAMVIQNPRYQVTQFGKPVTLSCSQTLNHNVMYWYQQKSSQAPKLLFHYYDKDFNNEADTPDNFQSRRPNTSFCFLDIRSPGLGDTAMYLCATSRDRTGNNEQFFGPGTRLTVL.

The CDR3 sequence: CASSSTGNEKLFF. The CDR3 DNA reads TGTGCCAGTAGTTCGACAGGCAATGAAAAACTGTTTTTT. This chain uses TRBV19 with TRBJ1-4, with D possibly TRBD1 on 6 matching bases. The ends were cut back, 5 bases at V and 5 bases at J, with 9 bases in the middle. Germline values: CDR1 LNHDA, CDR2 SQIVND (reference sequence). The CDR3 length is 13 residues.

The J gene is TRBJ1-5, the V gene TRBV28, with D maybe TRBD1 (5 bases). V lost 2 bases and J lost 3, with 8 bases in between. Germline V gene data show CDR1 as MDHEN and CDR2 as SYDVKM. The CDR3 totals 14 residues. CDR3 nucleotide sequence: TGTGCCAGCAGTTTAGACAGACCCAATCAGCCCCAGCATTTT. Its protein product is CASSLDRPNQPQHF.

The chain has TRBV2 and TRBJ1-5; a weak D match, TRBD1 (6 bases). With 10 bases removed from V and 4 bases from J, the gap between germline ends came to 11 bases. The CDR3 loop spans 12 amino acids. Per the germline V gene, CDR1 is SNHLY and CDR2 is FYNNEI. CDR3 sequence: CATKGGNQPQHF. Written as DNA, the CDR3 is TGTGCCACTAAGGGGGGGAATCAGCCCCAGCATTTT.

The rearrangement uses TRBV28 and TRBJ1-5; 7 bases are shared with TRBD1. V trimming: 5 bases; J trimming: 11 bases; junction bases outside the gene matches: 12. Germline V gives CDR1 MDHEN, CDR2 SYDVKM. The length of the CDR3 is 14 residues. CDR3 loop: CASSPPDRARAQHF. CDR3 in DNA: TGTGCCAGCAGTCCCCCAGACAGGGCTAGGGCCCAGCATTTT.

This chain connects TRBV6-4 to TRBJ2-1, with 10 nucleotides matching TRBD2. The CDR3 has 14 amino acids. V lost 7 bases, J lost 4 bases, and 4 bases stayed unmatched. Germline CDR1 reads MRHNA; CDR2 reads SNTAGT. The CDR3 loop reads CASKGLAEYNEQFF. CDR3 nucleotide sequence: TGTGCCAGCAAAGGACTAGCGGAATACAATGAGCAGTTCTTC.